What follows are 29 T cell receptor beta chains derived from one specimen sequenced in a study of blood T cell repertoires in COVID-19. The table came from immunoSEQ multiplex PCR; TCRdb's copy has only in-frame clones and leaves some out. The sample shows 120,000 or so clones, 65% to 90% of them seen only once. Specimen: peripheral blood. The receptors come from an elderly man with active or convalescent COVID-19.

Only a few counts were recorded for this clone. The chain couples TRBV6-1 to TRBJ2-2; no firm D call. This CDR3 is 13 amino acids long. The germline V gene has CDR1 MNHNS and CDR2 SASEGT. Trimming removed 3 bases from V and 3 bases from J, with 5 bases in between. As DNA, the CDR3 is TGTGCCAGCAGTGAGACTGACACCGGGGAGCTGTTTTTT. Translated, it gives CASSETDTGELFF.

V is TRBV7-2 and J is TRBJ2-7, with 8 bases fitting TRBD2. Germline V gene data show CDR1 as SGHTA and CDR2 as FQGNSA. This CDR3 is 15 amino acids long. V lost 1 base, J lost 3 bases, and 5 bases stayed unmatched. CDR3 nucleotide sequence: TGTGCCAGCAGCTTAGACTTAGCGGGGTTCTACGAGCAGTACTTC. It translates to CASSLDLAGFYEQYF.

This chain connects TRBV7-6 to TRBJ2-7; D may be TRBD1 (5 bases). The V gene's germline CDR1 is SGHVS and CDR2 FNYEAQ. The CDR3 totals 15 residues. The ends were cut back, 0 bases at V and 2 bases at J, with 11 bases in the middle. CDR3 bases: TGTGCCAGCAGCTTAGCGGGCAGGGTGACCTACGAGCAGTACTTC. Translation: CASSLAGRVTYEQYF. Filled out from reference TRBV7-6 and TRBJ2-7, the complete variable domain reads GAGVSQSPRYKVTKRGQDVALRCDPISGHVSLYWYRQALGQGPEFLTYFNYEAQQDKSGLPNDRFSAERPEGSISTLTIQRTEQRDSAMYRCASSLAGRVTYEQYFGPGTRLTVT.

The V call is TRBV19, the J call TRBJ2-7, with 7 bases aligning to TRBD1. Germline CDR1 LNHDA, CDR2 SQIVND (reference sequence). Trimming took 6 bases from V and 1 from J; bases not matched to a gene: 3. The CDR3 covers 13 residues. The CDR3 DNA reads TGTGCCAGTAGGCGACAGGGATCCTACGAGCAGTACTTC. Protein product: CASRRQGSYEQYF.

Here the CDR3 DNA reads TGTGCCAGCAGCCGTAGCGAGGCGGAGACCCAGTACTTC. This codes for CASSRSEAETQYF. The chain carries TRBV7-9 and TRBJ2-5; D may be TRBD2 (5 bases). CDR1 and CDR2 (germline): SEHNR, FQNEAQ (reference sequence). V lost 5 bases and J 5 bases, leaving 12 bases between the germline ends. The CDR3 loop spans 13 amino acids.

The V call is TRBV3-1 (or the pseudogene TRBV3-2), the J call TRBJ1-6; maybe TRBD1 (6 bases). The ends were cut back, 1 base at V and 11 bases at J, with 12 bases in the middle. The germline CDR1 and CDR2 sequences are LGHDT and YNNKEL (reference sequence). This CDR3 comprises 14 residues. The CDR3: CASSQGGTTTPLHF. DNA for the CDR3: TGTGCCAGCAGCCAAGGAGGGACAACCACACCCCTCCACTTT.

The CDR3 DNA sequence: TGTGCCAGTAGTATCCTAGCGGGGAGCTCCTACAATGAGCAGTTCTTC. Translating gives CASSILAGSSYNEQFF. The chain links TRBV19 to TRBJ2-1; 9 nucleotides align to TRBD2. CDR1 is LNHDA and CDR2 is SQIVND in the germline V gene (reference sequence). The CDR3 has 16 amino acids. The V and J ends lost 3 bases and 0 bases, in that order; junction bases with no gene match: 3.

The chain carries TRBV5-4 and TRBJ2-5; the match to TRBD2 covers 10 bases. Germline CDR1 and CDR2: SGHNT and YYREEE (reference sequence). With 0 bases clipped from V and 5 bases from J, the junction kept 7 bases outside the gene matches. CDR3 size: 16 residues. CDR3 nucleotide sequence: TGTGCCAGCAGCTTGGCTAGCGGGAGCCTCCGCGAGACCCAGTACTTC. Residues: CASSLASGSLRETQYF.

CDR3 residues: CASRGLGSDEQYF. The CDR3 region has the DNA TGTGCCAGCAGGGGACTAGGTTCTGACGAGCAGTACTTC. The chain combines TRBV2 with TRBJ2-7, with 8 positions matching TRBD2. This CDR3 has 13 amino acids. Germline loops: CDR1 SNHLY, CDR2 FYNNEI. Trimming removed 6 bases from V and 5 bases from J; junction bases left unmatched: 6.

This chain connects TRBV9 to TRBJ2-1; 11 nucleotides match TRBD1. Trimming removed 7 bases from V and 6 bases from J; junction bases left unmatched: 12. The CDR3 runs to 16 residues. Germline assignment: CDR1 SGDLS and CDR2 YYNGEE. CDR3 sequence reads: CASDVGQGAGVNEQFF. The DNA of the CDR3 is TGTGCCAGCGACGTTGGACAGGGGGCTGGGGTCAATGAGCAGTTCTTC.

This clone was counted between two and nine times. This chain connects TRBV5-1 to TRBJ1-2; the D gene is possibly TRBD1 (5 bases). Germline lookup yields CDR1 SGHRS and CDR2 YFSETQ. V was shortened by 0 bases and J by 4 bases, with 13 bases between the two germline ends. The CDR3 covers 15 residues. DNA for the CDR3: TGCGCCAGCAGCTTGGGCGGAGGGACCCTCTATGGCTACACCTTC. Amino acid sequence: CASSLGGGTLYGYTF.

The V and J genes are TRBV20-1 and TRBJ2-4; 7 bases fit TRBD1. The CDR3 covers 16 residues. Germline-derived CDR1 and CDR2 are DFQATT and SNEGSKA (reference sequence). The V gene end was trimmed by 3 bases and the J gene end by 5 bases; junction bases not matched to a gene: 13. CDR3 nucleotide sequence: TGCAGTGCTAGTCTTAAAGGACAGGTTCTACAAAACATTCAGTACTTC. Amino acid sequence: CSASLKGQVLQNIQYF.

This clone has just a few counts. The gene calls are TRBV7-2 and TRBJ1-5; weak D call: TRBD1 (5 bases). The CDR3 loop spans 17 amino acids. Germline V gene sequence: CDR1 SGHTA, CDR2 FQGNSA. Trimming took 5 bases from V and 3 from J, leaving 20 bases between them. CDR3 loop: CASSPRGGGLYNQPQHF. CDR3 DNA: TGTGCCAGCAGCCCCCGGGGTGGGGGACTGTACAATCAGCCCCAGCATTTT.

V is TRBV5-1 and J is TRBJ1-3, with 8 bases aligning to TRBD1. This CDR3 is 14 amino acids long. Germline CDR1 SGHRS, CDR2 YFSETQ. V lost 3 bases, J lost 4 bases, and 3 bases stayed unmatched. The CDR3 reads CASSSTGVGNTIYF. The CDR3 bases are TGCGCCAGCAGCTCGACAGGGGTCGGAAACACCATATATTTT.

The CDR3 DNA sequence: TGTGCCAGCAGCCTTAATCGGTTGGCTGAAGCTTTCTTT. It is translated as CASSLNRLAEAFF. The V call is TRBV7-3, the J call TRBJ1-1; D not resolved. The CDR3 loop spans 13 amino acids. V gave up 5 bases and J gave up 6 bases, with 13 bases separating them. CDR1 and CDR2 (germline): SGHTA, FQGTGA.

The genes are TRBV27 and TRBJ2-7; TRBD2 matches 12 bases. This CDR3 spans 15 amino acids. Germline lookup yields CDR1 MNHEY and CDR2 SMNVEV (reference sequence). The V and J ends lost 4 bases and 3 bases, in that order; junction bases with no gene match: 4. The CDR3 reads CASSSWTSGNYEQYF. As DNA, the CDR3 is TGTGCCAGCAGTTCTTGGACTAGCGGGAACTACGAGCAGTACTTC.

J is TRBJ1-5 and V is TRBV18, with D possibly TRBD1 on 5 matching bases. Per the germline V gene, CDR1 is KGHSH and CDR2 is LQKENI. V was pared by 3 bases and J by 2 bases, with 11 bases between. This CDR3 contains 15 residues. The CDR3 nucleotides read TGTGCCAGCTCACCTGCGGCAGGGCGCAATCAGCCCCAGCATTTT. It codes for CASSPAAGRNQPQHF.

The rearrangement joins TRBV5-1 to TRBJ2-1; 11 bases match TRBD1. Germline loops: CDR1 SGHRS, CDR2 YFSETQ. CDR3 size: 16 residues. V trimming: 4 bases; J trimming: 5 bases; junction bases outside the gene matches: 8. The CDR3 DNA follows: TGCGCCAGCAGCCCCGAGGGACAGGGGGTTAACAATGAGCAGTTCTTC. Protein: CASSPEGQGVNNEQFF.

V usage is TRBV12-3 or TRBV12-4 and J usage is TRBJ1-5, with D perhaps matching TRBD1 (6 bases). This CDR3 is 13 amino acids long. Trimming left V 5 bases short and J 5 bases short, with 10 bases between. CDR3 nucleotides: TGTGCCAGCAGTCGACAGGACCATCAGCCCCAGCATTTT. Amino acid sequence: CASSRQDHQPQHF.

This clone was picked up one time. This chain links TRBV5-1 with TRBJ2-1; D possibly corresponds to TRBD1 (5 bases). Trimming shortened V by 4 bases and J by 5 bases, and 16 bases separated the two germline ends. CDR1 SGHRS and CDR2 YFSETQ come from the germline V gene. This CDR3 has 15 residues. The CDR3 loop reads CASSPSPRADNEQFF. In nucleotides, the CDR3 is TGCGCCAGCAGCCCCAGCCCCAGGGCCGACAATGAGCAGTTCTTC.

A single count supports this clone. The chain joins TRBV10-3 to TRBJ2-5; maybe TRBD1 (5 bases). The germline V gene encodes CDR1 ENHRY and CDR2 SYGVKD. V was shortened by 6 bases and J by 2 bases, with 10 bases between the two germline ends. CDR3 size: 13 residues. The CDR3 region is CAIRTTAQETQYF. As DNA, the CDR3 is TGTGCCATCAGGACGACAGCACAAGAGACCCAGTACTTC.

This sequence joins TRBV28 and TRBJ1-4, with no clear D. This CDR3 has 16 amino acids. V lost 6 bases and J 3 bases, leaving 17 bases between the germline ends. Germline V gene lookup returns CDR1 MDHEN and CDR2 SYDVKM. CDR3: CASSGPKRFSNEKLFF. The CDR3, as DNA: TGTGCCAGCAGCGGTCCAAAGAGGTTCTCTAATGAAAAACTGTTTTTT.

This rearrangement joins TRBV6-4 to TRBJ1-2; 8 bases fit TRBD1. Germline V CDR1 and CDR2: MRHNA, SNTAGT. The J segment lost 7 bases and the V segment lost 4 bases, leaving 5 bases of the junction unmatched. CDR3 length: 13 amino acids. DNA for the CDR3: TGTGCCAGCAGTGGCGACAGGGGACTTGGCTACACCTTC. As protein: CASSGDRGLGYTF.

The DNA of the CDR3 is TGTGCCAGCAGCGTAGTAGGAGCGGGTTATTATGGCTACACCTTC. Protein sequence: CASSVVGAGYYGYTF. The rearrangement links TRBV9 to TRBJ1-2; no firm D call. This CDR3 comprises 15 residues. Trimming took 0 bases from V and 5 from J, leaving 14 bases between them. Germline assignment: CDR1 SGDLS and CDR2 YYNGEE. Using reference TRBV9 and TRBJ1-2 for the parts outside the CDR3, the full variable domain is DSGVTQTPKHLITATGQRVTLRCSPRSGDLSVYWYQQSLDQGLQFLIQYYNGEERAKGNILERFSAQQFPDLHSELNLSSLELGDSALYFCASSVVGAGYYGYTFGSGTRLTVV.

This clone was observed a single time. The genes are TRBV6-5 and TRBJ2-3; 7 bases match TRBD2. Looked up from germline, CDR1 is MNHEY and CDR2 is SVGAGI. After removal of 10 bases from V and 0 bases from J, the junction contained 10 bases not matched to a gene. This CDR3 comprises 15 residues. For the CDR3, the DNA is TGTGCCACGGGGGGTCCTCCGGTGAGCACAGATACGCAGTATTTT. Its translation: CATGGPPVSTDTQYF.

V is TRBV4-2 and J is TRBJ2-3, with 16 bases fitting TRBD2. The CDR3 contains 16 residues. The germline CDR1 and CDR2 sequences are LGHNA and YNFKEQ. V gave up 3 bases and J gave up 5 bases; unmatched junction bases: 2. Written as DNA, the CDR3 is TGTGCCAGCAGCCAGGGACTAGCGGGGGGGCGAGATACGCAGTATTTT. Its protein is CASSQGLAGGRDTQYF.

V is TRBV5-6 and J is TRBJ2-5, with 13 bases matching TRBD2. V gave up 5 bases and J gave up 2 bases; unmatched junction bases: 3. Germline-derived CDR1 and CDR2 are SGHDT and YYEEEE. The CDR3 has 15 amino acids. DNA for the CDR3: TGTGCCAGCAGAACTAGCGGGAGGGCGCAAGAGACCCAGTACTTC. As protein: CASRTSGRAQETQYF.

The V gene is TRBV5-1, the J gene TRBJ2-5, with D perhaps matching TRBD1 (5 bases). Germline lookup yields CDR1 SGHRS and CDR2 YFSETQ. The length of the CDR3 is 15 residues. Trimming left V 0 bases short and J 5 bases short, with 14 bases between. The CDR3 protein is CASSLANRSPETQYF. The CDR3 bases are TGCGCCAGCAGCTTGGCCAACAGGAGTCCGGAGACCCAGTACTTC.

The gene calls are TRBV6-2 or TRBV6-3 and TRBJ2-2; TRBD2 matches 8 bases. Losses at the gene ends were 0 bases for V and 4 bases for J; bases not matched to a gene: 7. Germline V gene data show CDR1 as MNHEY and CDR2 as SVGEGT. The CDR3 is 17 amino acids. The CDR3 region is CASSYSVWTSSTGELFF. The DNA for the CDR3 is TGTGCCAGCAGTTACTCCGTCTGGACTAGCTCCACCGGGGAGCTGTTTTTT.